These 15 T cell receptor beta chains originate from one sample sequenced in a study of shared clonotypes between healthy human individuals. The table came from immunoSEQ multiplex PCR; TCRdb's copy has only in-frame clones and leaves some out. The sample includes 520,000 or so clones, 79% seen only once; the top ten take over 10%. Sequenced sample: PBMCs. These receptors all come from a woman aged 40 to 49 in good health. Some clones in this sample may be carry-over from other donors' samples.

The chain employs TRBV2 and TRBJ2-1, with D unresolved. Germline V CDR1 and CDR2: SNHLY, FYNNEI. The CDR3 is made up of 13 amino acids. CDR3 sequence (DNA): TGTGCGACCGCGTTAGGGCCCTACAATGAGCAGTTCTTC. Protein product: CATALGPYNEQFF.

The rearrangement links TRBV6-6 to TRBJ2-1, with D perhaps matching TRBD1 (5 bases). The CDR3 has 14 residues. Germline values: CDR1 MNHNY, CDR2 SVGAGI (reference sequence). V lost 8 bases, J lost 0 bases, and 11 bases lay in between. The CDR3 sequence: CASETVSSYNEQFF. CDR3 coding DNA: TGTGCCAGCGAGACAGTCAGCTCCTACAATGAGCAGTTCTTC.

The rearrangement links TRBV19 to TRBJ1-4; no clear D. Germline V gives CDR1 LNHDA, CDR2 SQIVND (reference sequence). V lost 3 bases to trimming and J lost 6 bases, with 11 bases between them. There are 14 residues in the CDR3. The CDR3 here is CASSIPGTYEKLFF. The CDR3 nucleotides read TGTGCCAGTAGTATCCCCGGTACCTATGAAAAACTGTTTTTT.

This clone appeared a single time. This chain joins TRBV6-5 and TRBJ2-7; no firm D call. The CDR3 totals 14 residues. The V gene lost 0 bases and the J gene lost 3 bases, with 9 bases spanning the gap. Germline CDR1 is MNHEY and CDR2 is SVGAGI. CDR3 sequence (DNA): TGTGCCAGCAGTTACTCGTACAGCGTCTACGAGCAGTACTTC. As protein: CASSYSYSVYEQYF.

V and J are TRBV18 and TRBJ2-7; tentative D call: TRBD1 (6 bases). Germline assignment: CDR1 KGHSH and CDR2 LQKENI. The germline V and J ends were trimmed by 0 bases and 5 bases, with 11 bases remaining between them. The CDR3 runs 14 residues. CDR3 sequence reads: CASSPPSRGDEQYF. CDR3 nucleotides: TGTGCCAGCTCACCACCATCCAGGGGCGACGAGCAGTACTTC.

V gene TRBV19 combines with J gene TRBJ2-2, with no clear D. This CDR3 is 16 amino acids long. V lost 2 bases and J lost 3, with 13 bases in between. Germline V lookup: CDR1 LNHDA, CDR2 SQIVND (reference sequence). CDR3 in DNA: TGTGCCAGTAGTATATTTAGGTTGATTGACACCGGGGAGCTGTTTTTT. Translating gives CASSIFRLIDTGELFF.

The V call is TRBV27, the J call TRBJ2-3; unclear D gene. Germline V gene lookup returns CDR1 MNHEY and CDR2 SMNVEV (reference sequence). This CDR3 is built from 14 residues. V lost 6 bases and J lost 0, with 10 bases in between. CDR3 coding DNA: TGTGCCAGCAGCCTGAAAGCTAGCACAGATACGCAGTATTTT. This encodes CASSLKASTDTQYF.

The chain is built from TRBV25-1 and TRBJ2-4; D remains unclear. CDR3 length equals 12 residues. In germline, CDR1 is MGHDK, CDR2 SYGVNS. The V and J ends lost 3 bases and 6 bases respectively, with 6 bases between them. As DNA, the CDR3 is TGTGCCAGCAGTGATGAATCAAACATTCAGTACTTC. Amino acids: CASSDESNIQYF.

The chain recombines TRBV2 with TRBJ1-2; the D is unclear. Trimming removed 6 bases at V and 3 bases at J, with 11 bases between. CDR1 is SNHLY, CDR2 FYNNEI, per germline. This CDR3 spans 13 amino acids. The CDR3 sequence is CASSSGTHYGYTF. As DNA, the CDR3 is TGTGCCAGCAGCTCAGGAACCCACTATGGCTACACCTTC.

The J gene is TRBJ2-2, the V gene TRBV7-2; the match to TRBD2 covers 8 bases. Trimming took 3 bases from V and 6 from J; bases not matched to a gene: 6. Germline V gene data show CDR1 as SGHTA and CDR2 as FQGNSA. The CDR3 sequence is 15 residues long. CDR3 coding DNA: TGTGCCAGCAGCTTCTATAGCGGGACCCCCGGGGAGCTGTTTTTT. Translating gives CASSFYSGTPGELFF.

The chain couples TRBV7-9 to TRBJ1-2; the D gene is possibly TRBD1 (5 bases). This CDR3 contains 15 residues. Per germline, CDR1 SEHNR and CDR2 FQNEAQ (reference sequence). V shed 1 base and J shed 5 bases, with 14 bases lying between them. The CDR3: CASSLEDTLRYGYTF. The CDR3, as DNA: TGTGCCAGCAGCTTAGAGGACACCCTTCGGTATGGCTACACCTTC.

This rearrangement joins TRBV28 to TRBJ2-1; 7 bases map to TRBD2. Germline V CDR1 and CDR2: MDHEN, SYDVKM. The ends lost 5 bases at V and 6 bases at J; junction bases unmatched: 13. The CDR3 length is 16 residues. CDR3 DNA sequence: TGTGCCAGCAGTCCTACCGGGACTAAAGGTCTCAATGAGCAGTTCTTC. Its protein product is CASSPTGTKGLNEQFF. The full variable domain, completed using reference TRBV28 and TRBJ2-1, is DVKVTQSSRYLVKRTGEKVFLECVQDMDHENMFWYRQDPGLGLRLIYFSYDVKMKEKGDIPEGYSVSREKKERFSLILESASTNQTSMYLCASSPTGTKGLNEQFFGPGTRLTVL.

CDR3 bases: TGTGCCAGCAGCCTACAGGGACTCCAAGAGACCCAGTACTTC. Translation: CASSLQGLQETQYF. The V call is TRBV27, the J call TRBJ2-5; TRBD1 or TRBD2 may be the D gene (6 bases each). V lost 6 bases and J 1 base, leaving 12 bases between the germline ends. The CDR3 length is 14 residues. Per the germline V gene, CDR1 is MNHEY and CDR2 is SMNVEV (reference sequence).

The chain carries TRBV10-3 and TRBJ2-7; maybe TRBD2 (5 bases). The CDR3 has 13 amino acids. V was shortened by 2 bases and J by 2 bases, with 7 bases between the two germline ends. Germline V gene lookup returns CDR1 ENHRY and CDR2 SYGVKD. Here the CDR3 DNA reads TGTGCCATCAGTGAGGGACTTCCCTACGAGCAGTACTTC. This encodes CAISEGLPYEQYF.

The chain joins TRBV5-1 to TRBJ1-4; D unclear. The CDR3 runs 13 residues. Trimming took 0 bases from V and 5 from J, leaving 5 bases between them. The germline V gene encodes CDR1 SGHRS and CDR2 YFSETQ. The CDR3 reads CASSLEGNEKLFF. Written as DNA, the CDR3 is TGCGCCAGCAGCTTGGAGGGAAATGAAAAACTGTTTTTT.